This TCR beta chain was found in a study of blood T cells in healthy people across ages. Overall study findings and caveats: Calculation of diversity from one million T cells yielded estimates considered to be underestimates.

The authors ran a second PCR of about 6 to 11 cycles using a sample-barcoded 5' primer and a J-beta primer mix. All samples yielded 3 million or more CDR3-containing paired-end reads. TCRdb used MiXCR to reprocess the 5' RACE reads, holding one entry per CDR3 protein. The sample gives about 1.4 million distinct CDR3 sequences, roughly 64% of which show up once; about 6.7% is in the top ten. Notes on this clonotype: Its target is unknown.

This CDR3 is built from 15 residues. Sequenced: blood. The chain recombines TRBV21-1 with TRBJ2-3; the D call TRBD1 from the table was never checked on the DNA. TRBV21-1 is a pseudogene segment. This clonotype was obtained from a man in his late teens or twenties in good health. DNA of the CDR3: TGTGCCGGCTGGGTAGACAGGGCCCCCACAGATACGCAGTATTTT. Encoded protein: CAGWVDRAPTDTQYF.